The 32 T cell receptor beta chains in this list originate from one sample, sequenced in a study of control samples from healthy donors and cancer patients. Produced via immunoSEQ multiplex PCR; TCRdb's table is partial and in-frame only. The sample carries 260,000 or so clones, around 80% recorded once. Sequencing was done on a sample of PBMCs. The receptors shown here come from a woman aged 60-75 years with lung cancer.

CDR3 DNA: TGTGCCAGCAGCTCACAGGGAGAGGACGAGCAGTACTTC. Translated: CASSSQGEDEQYF. V usage is TRBV5-4 and J usage is TRBJ2-7; D possibly corresponds to TRBD1 (6 bases). V dropped 3 bases and J dropped 5 bases, with 12 bases sitting between them. Looked up from germline, CDR1 is SGHNT and CDR2 is YYREEE (reference sequence). The length of the CDR3 is 13 residues.

V is TRBV6-5 and J is TRBJ1-6; no firm D call. Deletions cut 2 bases from V and 12 bases from J, with 11 bases between. The germline V gene encodes CDR1 MNHEY and CDR2 SVGAGI. The CDR3 is 13 residues long. The CDR3 loop reads CASSYGRREPLHF. CDR3 nucleotides: TGTGCCAGCAGTTACGGTCGGCGGGAACCCCTCCACTTT.

The V call is TRBV7-9, the J call TRBJ2-1, with a tentative D call TRBD2 (6 bases). V was pared by 4 bases and J by 1 base, with 14 bases between. The germline gives CDR1 SEHNR, CDR2 FQNEAQ (reference sequence). The CDR3 loop spans 16 amino acids. CDR3 DNA: TGTGCCAGCAGCTCTTTCGCGGGACGGTCCTACAATGAGCAGTTCTTC. It codes for CASSSFAGRSYNEQFF.

The chain joins TRBV28 to TRBJ1-1, with 7 nucleotides matching TRBD1. The CDR3 is made up of 11 amino acids. The V segment lost 7 bases and the J segment 8 bases; nucleotides outside the gene matches: 4. Germline loops: CDR1 MDHEN, CDR2 SYDVKM. The CDR3 DNA follows: TGTGCCAGCACCTCGGACAGGGAAGCTTTCTTT. Encoded protein: CASTSDREAFF.

A word on this clone: Other DNA sequences in the sample encode the same CDR3. The chain is built from TRBV9 and TRBJ2-5; D remains unclear. With 0 bases removed from V and 2 bases from J, the gap between germline ends came to 5 bases. The CDR3 has 13 residues. Germline values: CDR1 SGDLS, CDR2 YYNGEE. The CDR3 DNA sequence: TGTGCCAGCAGCGTAGCAGGTCAAGAGACCCAGTACTTC. Translation gives CASSVAGQETQYF.

The chain couples TRBV6-6 to TRBJ2-7, with D unclear. CDR1 and CDR2 from the germline V gene are MNHNY and SVGAGI (reference sequence). The CDR3 loop spans 14 amino acids. Trimming cost V 0 bases and J 2 bases, with 8 bases left between them. The CDR3 nucleotides are TGTGCCAGCAGTTACTCGACGGTGGCCTACGAGCAGTACTTC. This gives the protein CASSYSTVAYEQYF.

This chain connects TRBV19 to TRBJ2-7; unclear D gene. Trimming stripped 9 bases from V and 5 bases from J, with 14 bases between. Germline lookup yields CDR1 LNHDA and CDR2 SQIVND (reference sequence). CDR3 length: 12 amino acids. The chain's CDR3 is CASSSRRDEQYF. DNA of the CDR3: TGTGCCAGCTCCAGCCGACGGGACGAGCAGTACTTC.

The chain combines TRBV25-1 with TRBJ2-7, with 12 bases aligning to TRBD2. The CDR3 totals 14 residues. The germline CDR1 and CDR2 sequences are MGHDK and SYGVNS. The V segment lost 6 bases and the J segment 3 bases; nucleotides outside the gene matches: 3. CDR3 DNA: TGTGCCAGCAGAGCGGGACTAGCGGGCTACGAGCAGTACTTC. Translating it yields CASRAGLAGYEQYF.

The rearrangement uses TRBV2 and TRBJ1-5, with D uncertain. Per the germline V gene, CDR1 is SNHLY and CDR2 is FYNNEI. V was clipped by 4 bases and J by 5 bases, with 6 bases between them. The CDR3 is made up of 12 amino acids. The CDR3 bases are TGTGCCAGCAGTGGGTGGGATCAGCCCCAGCATTTT. Protein: CASSGWDQPQHF.

The rearrangement links TRBV24-1 to TRBJ2-2; 9 bases agree with TRBD1. V was clipped by 3 bases and J by 4 bases; unmatched bases: 5. Germline V gene data show CDR1 as KGHDR and CDR2 as SFDVKD. The CDR3 runs 16 residues. DNA for the CDR3: TGTGCCACCAGTGATCCCCGACAGGGGGGCACCGGGGAGCTGTTTTTT. Protein: CATSDPRQGGTGELFF.

This chain uses TRBV19 with TRBJ2-6; 8 nucleotides match TRBD2. Germline V CDR1 and CDR2: LNHDA, SQIVND (reference sequence). CDR3 length equals 16 residues. Unmatched junction bases numbered 9, after V lost 6 bases and J lost 5 bases. CDR3 residues: CASSSGAGGRANVLTF. CDR3 in DNA: TGTGCCAGTAGCAGCGGGGCGGGGGGCCGGGCCAACGTCCTGACTTTC. Full variable domain (remainder filled in from reference TRBV19 and TRBJ2-6): DGGITQSPKYLFRKEGQNVTLSCEQNLNHDAMYWYRQDPGQGLRLIYYSQIVNDFQKGDIAEGYSVSREKKESFPLTVTSAQKNPTAFYLCASSSGAGGRANVLTFGAGSRLTVL.

This clone was observed once. The V call is TRBV3-1 (or the pseudogene TRBV3-2), the J call TRBJ2-2; D gene ambiguous. Trimming left V 0 bases short and J 6 bases short, with 5 bases between. The length of the CDR3 is 13 residues. Germline loops: CDR1 LGHDT, CDR2 YNNKEL (reference sequence). CDR3 loop: CASSQDWSGELFF. The CDR3 DNA reads TGTGCCAGCAGCCAAGATTGGTCCGGGGAGCTGTTTTTT.

This sequence joins TRBV12-3 or TRBV12-4 and TRBJ2-1; weak D call: TRBD2 (5 bases). The CDR3 covers 13 residues. Trimming left V 2 bases short and J 12 bases short, with 14 bases between. The CDR3 loop is CASSLPDSPVQFF. The CDR3 DNA reads as TGTGCCAGCAGTTTACCGGACTCCCCTGTGCAGTTCTTC.

This clone was picked up a small number of times. The chain combines TRBV18 with TRBJ1-1; D gene ambiguous. The germline V and J ends were trimmed by 3 bases and 5 bases, with 10 bases remaining between them. Germline CDR1 and CDR2: KGHSH and LQKENI. The CDR3 has 13 amino acids. The CDR3 region is CASSPFVRTEAFF. CDR3 bases: TGTGCCAGCTCACCCTTTGTAAGGACTGAAGCTTTCTTT. The full variable domain, in which reference TRBV18 and TRBJ1-1 provide the parts outside the CDR3, is NAGVMQNPRHLVRRRGQEARLRCSPMKGHSHVYWYRQLPEEGLKFMVYLQKENIIDESGMPKERFSAEFPKEGPSILRIQQVVRGDSAAYFCASSPFVRTEAFFGQGTRLTVV.

The chain recombines TRBV27 with TRBJ2-7, with 8 bases fitting TRBD1. Per germline, CDR1 MNHEY and CDR2 SMNVEV (reference sequence). The CDR3 runs to 16 residues. Trimming cost V 6 bases and J 5 bases; bases outside gene matches: 15. CDR3 sequence reads: CASSPRWDRPFDEQYF. The CDR3, as DNA: TGTGCCAGCAGCCCCAGGTGGGACAGGCCCTTCGACGAGCAGTACTTC.

This clone was seen at least ten times. V and J are TRBV11-2 and TRBJ2-3; 9 nucleotides agree with TRBD1. J lost 5 bases, V lost 7 bases, and 10 bases had no gene match. The CDR3 contains 15 residues. The V gene's germline CDR1 is SGHAT and CDR2 FQNNGV. The CDR3 is CASTNTGGFLDTQYF. In DNA, the CDR3 is TGTGCCAGCACGAACACAGGGGGCTTTTTAGATACGCAGTATTTT. Variable domain in full (rest from reference TRBV11-2 and TRBJ2-3): EAGVAQSPRYKIIEKRQSVAFWCNPISGHATLYWYQQILGQGPKLLIQFQNNGVVDDSQLPKDRFSAERLKGVDSTLKIQPAKLEDSAVYLCASTNTGGFLDTQYFGPGTRLTVL.

This chain links TRBV7-3 with TRBJ2-1; D tentatively fits TRBD1 or TRBD2 (5 bases each). Trimming pared 5 bases from V and 2 bases from J, leaving 13 bases between. The CDR3 is made up of 15 amino acids. Germline V gives CDR1 SGHTA, CDR2 FQGTGA. The CDR3 nucleotides read TGTGCCAGCAGCCTAGACGGGGCCCCCTACAATGAGCAGTTCTTC. Its protein product is CASSLDGAPYNEQFF.

In this sample, this clone turned up once. The chain couples TRBV27 to TRBJ2-3; 8 bases match TRBD2. The germline CDR1 and CDR2 sequences are MNHEY and SMNVEV (reference sequence). With V trimmed by 7 bases and J by 2 bases, 8 bases remained unmatched. The CDR3 has 15 amino acids. CDR3 residues: CASTPAGAHTDTQYF. The CDR3 nucleotides read TGTGCCAGCACCCCAGCGGGGGCACACACAGATACGCAGTATTTT.

This clone occurred a few times. V gene TRBV27 combines with J gene TRBJ1-5, with D unclear. Germline V gene lookup returns CDR1 MNHEY and CDR2 SMNVEV (reference sequence). There are 16 residues in the CDR3. Trimming cost V 8 bases and J 0 bases, with 17 bases left between them. The CDR3: CASRLKGAYSNQPQHF. As DNA, the CDR3 is TGTGCCAGCCGTCTAAAGGGCGCCTATAGCAATCAGCCCCAGCATTTT.

This chain uses TRBV10-1 with TRBJ1-6, with no clear D. V lost 8 bases to trimming and J lost 2 bases, with 10 bases between them. The germline CDR1 and CDR2 sequences are WNHNN and SYGVQD (reference sequence). This CDR3 is 14 amino acids long. The CDR3 region is CASDSRTYNSPLHF. In nucleotides, the CDR3 is TGCGCCAGCGATAGTAGGACCTATAATTCACCCCTCCACTTT.

This rearrangement joins TRBV3-1 (or the pseudogene TRBV3-2) to TRBJ2-1, with D possibly being TRBD1 (5 bases). The germline CDR1 and CDR2 sequences are LGHDT and YNNKEL (reference sequence). V dropped 1 base and J dropped 7 bases, with 14 bases sitting between them. This CDR3 is 15 amino acids long. The chain's CDR3 is CASSQGAGSMNEQFF. For the CDR3, the DNA is TGTGCCAGCAGCCAAGGCGCAGGGTCTATGAATGAGCAGTTCTTC.

The J gene is TRBJ1-2, the V gene TRBV7-9; D is possibly TRBD1 (5 bases). Germline CDR1 and CDR2: SEHNR and FQNEAQ (reference sequence). Trimming removed 5 bases at V and 3 bases at J, with 10 bases between. This CDR3 contains 13 residues. CDR3 sequence: CASSPRGHYGYTF. DNA for the CDR3: TGTGCCAGCAGCCCTAGGGGCCACTATGGCTACACCTTC.

The CDR3 DNA reads as TGCGCCAGCAGCCAAACCTTAGCGGCCAGCTCCTACAATGAGCAGTTCTTC. This translates into CASSQTLAASSYNEQFF. The chain carries TRBV5-1 and TRBJ2-1; maybe TRBD2 (6 bases). The V end was cut by 4 bases, the J end by 0 bases, with 17 bases between. CDR3 length equals 17 residues. Germline-derived CDR1 and CDR2 are SGHRS and YFSETQ.

The chain is built from TRBV5-1 and TRBJ2-3; 10 bases agree with TRBD2. Germline CDR1 and CDR2: SGHRS and YFSETQ. The CDR3 has 15 residues. Trimming took 1 base from V and 1 from J; bases not matched to a gene: 0. CDR3 protein: CASSLTSGGTDTQYF. The CDR3 region has the DNA TGCGCCAGCAGCTTGACTAGCGGGGGCACAGATACGCAGTATTTT. The whole variable domain, remainder taken from reference TRBV5-1 and TRBJ2-3, is KAGVTQTPRYLIKTRGQQVTLSCSPISGHRSVSWYQQTPGQGLQFLFEYFSETQRNKGNFPGRFSGRQFSNSRSEMNVSTLELGDSALYLCASSLTSGGTDTQYFGPGTRLTVL.

The chain employs TRBV7-3 and TRBJ2-2; D call uncertain. This CDR3 comprises 12 residues. Germline CDR1 is SGHTA and CDR2 is FQGTGA. Trimming pared 6 bases from V and 6 bases from J, leaving 8 bases between. Here the CDR3 reads CASRTPPGELFF. The CDR3 DNA reads TGTGCCAGCAGAACCCCACCCGGGGAGCTGTTTTTT.

The chain uses TRBV3-1 (or the pseudogene TRBV3-2) and TRBJ2-1, with 7 nucleotides matching TRBD2. The CDR3 extends over 16 amino acids. J lost 2 bases, V lost 4 bases, and 8 bases had no gene match. Germline-derived CDR1 and CDR2 are LGHDT and YNNKEL (reference sequence). CDR3 loop: CASSPWSGITYNEQFF. The CDR3 coding sequence is TGTGCCAGCAGCCCCTGGAGCGGGATAACCTACAATGAGCAGTTCTTC.

V gene TRBV15 combines with J gene TRBJ1-4; D is unclear. The CDR3 is 18 residues long. V lost 0 bases and J 6 bases, leaving 20 bases between the germline ends. Germline assignment: CDR1 LNHNV and CDR2 YYDKDF (reference sequence). Written as DNA, the CDR3 is TGTGCCACCAGCAGAGATGGCCAGAACATCCCCATGGATGAAAAACTGTTTTTT. The encoded protein is CATSRDGQNIPMDEKLFF.

This clone was counted a single time. The genes are TRBV6-1 and TRBJ1-2; the D gene is possibly TRBD1 (5 bases). The CDR3 totals 16 residues. CDR1 and CDR2 (germline): MNHNS, SASEGT. With 2 bases removed from V and 8 bases from J, the gap between germline ends came to 21 bases. The CDR3 here is CASSEKGRAGEGGYTF. The CDR3 DNA reads as TGTGCCAGCAGTGAAAAGGGACGGGCTGGAGAGGGAGGCTACACCTTC.

Here the CDR3 DNA reads TGTGCCAGCAGAGTAGGAGGCAGTTACAATGAGCAGTTCTTC. Its protein product is CASRVGGSYNEQFF. The chain uses TRBV28 and TRBJ2-1; possible D gene TRBD2, 5 bases. Trimming left V 6 bases short and J 4 bases short, with 13 bases between. CDR1 MDHEN and CDR2 SYDVKM come from the germline V gene. The CDR3 runs to 14 residues.

This clone has just a few counts. The chain employs TRBV7-3 and TRBJ2-1; 8 bases are shared with TRBD1. The CDR3 has 16 residues. CDR1 and CDR2 from the germline V gene are SGHTA and FQGTGA. V gave up 1 base and J gave up 8 bases; unmatched junction bases: 10. In DNA form, the CDR3 reads TGTGCCAGCAGCTTAATCCGCCTGGCAGGGGGCGATGAGCAGTTCTTC. Protein product: CASSLIRLAGGDEQFF.

This clone was detected many times. The chain employs TRBV2 and TRBJ2-1; D ambiguous. Germline V gives CDR1 SNHLY, CDR2 FYNNEI. Trimming took off 6 bases at V and 4 bases at J, with 4 bases between the two ends. This CDR3 comprises 11 residues. CDR3 loop: CASRIYNEQFF. In nucleotides, the CDR3 is TGTGCCAGCAGAATTTACAATGAGCAGTTCTTC.

In its sample, this clone was seen once. This rearrangement joins TRBV13 to TRBJ2-3, with D possibly called TRBD1 or TRBD2 (6 bases each). CDR3 size: 14 residues. V lost 6 bases, J lost 9 bases, and 19 bases lay in between. The germline CDR1 and CDR2 sequences are PRHDT and FYEKMQ (reference sequence). CDR3 sequence: CASRIGGTSGTQYF. In DNA form, the CDR3 reads TGTGCCAGCAGGATAGGGGGGACTTCTGGAACGCAGTATTTT.